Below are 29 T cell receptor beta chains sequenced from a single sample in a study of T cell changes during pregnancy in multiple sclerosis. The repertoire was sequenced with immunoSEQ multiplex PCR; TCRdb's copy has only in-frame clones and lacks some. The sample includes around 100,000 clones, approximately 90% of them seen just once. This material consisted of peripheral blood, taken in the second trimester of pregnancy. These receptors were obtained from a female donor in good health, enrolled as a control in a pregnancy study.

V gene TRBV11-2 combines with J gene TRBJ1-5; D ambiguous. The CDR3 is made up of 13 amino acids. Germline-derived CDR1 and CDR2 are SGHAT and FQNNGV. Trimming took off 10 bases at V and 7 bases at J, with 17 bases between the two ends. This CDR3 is CATSVEGSQPQHF. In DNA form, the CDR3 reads TGTGCCACCTCAGTGGAGGGTTCCCAGCCCCAGCATTTT.

The CDR3 loop reads CASSHNNRGHGNTIYF. DNA of the CDR3: TGTGCCAGCAGCCACAATAACAGGGGGCATGGAAACACCATATATTTT. The genes are TRBV14 and TRBJ1-3; 9 bases match TRBD1. Trimming at V came to 3 bases and at J to 3 bases, leaving 6 bases not matched to a gene. The germline gives CDR1 SGHDN, CDR2 FVKESK. CDR3 length: 16 amino acids.

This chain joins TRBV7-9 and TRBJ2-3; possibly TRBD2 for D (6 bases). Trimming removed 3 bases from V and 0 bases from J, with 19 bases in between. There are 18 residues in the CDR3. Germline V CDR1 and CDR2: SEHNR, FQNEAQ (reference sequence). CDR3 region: CASSLFRGGGPSTDTQYF. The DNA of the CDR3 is TGTGCCAGCAGCTTGTTTCGGGGAGGTGGCCCTAGCACAGATACGCAGTATTTT.

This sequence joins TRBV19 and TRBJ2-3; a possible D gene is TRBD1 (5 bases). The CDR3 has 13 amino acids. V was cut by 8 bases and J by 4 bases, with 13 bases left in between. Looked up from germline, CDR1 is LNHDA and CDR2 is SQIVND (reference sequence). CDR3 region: CASADSFPDTQYF. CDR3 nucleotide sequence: TGTGCCAGTGCTGACAGTTTTCCAGATACGCAGTATTTT. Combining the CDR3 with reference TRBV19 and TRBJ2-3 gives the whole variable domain DGGITQSPKYLFRKEGQNVTLSCEQNLNHDAMYWYRQDPGQGLRLIYYSQIVNDFQKGDIAEGYSVSREKKESFPLTVTSAQKNPTAFYLCASADSFPDTQYFGPGTRLTVL.

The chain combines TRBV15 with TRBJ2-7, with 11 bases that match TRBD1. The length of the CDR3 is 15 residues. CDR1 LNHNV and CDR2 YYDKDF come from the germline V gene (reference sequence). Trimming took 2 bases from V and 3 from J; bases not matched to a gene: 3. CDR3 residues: CATSRPDRGLYEQYF. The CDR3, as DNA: TGTGCCACCAGCAGACCGGACAGGGGGCTCTACGAGCAGTACTTC.

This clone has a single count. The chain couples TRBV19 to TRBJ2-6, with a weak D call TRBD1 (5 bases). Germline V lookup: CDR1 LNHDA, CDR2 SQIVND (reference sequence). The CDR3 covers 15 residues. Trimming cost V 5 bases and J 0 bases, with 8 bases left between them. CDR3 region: CASSPQGSGANVLTF. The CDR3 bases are TGTGCCAGTAGTCCCCAGGGCTCTGGGGCCAACGTCCTGACTTTC. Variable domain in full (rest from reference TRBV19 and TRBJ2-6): DGGITQSPKYLFRKEGQNVTLSCEQNLNHDAMYWYRQDPGQGLRLIYYSQIVNDFQKGDIAEGYSVSREKKESFPLTVTSAQKNPTAFYLCASSPQGSGANVLTFGAGSRLTVL.

CDR3: CASSQGRQAYNSPLHF. The CDR3 DNA reads as TGCGCCAGCAGCCAAGGACGGCAGGCCTATAATTCACCCCTCCACTTT. The chain has TRBV4-3 and TRBJ1-6; D ambiguous. This CDR3 contains 16 residues. Germline V gives CDR1 LGHNA, CDR2 YSLEER. V was pared by 1 base and J by 2 bases, with 9 bases between.

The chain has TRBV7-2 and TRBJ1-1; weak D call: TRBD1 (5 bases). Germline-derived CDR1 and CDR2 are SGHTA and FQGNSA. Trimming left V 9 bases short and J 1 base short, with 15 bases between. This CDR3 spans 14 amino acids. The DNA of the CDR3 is TGTGCCAGTATGCGTTACGGGGGGAACACTGAAGCTTTCTTT. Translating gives CASMRYGGNTEAFF.

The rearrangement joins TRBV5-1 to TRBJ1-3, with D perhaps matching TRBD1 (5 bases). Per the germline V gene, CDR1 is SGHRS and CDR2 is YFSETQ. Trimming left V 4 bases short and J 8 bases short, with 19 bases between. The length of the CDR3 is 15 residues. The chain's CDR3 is CASSPGGGSTDTIYF. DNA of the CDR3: TGCGCCAGCAGCCCGGGGGGGGGATCTACGGACACCATATATTTT.

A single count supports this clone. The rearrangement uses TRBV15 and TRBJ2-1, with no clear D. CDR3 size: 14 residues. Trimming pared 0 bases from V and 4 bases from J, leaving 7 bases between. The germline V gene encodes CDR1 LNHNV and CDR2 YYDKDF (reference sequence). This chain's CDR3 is CATSRDSQYNEQFF. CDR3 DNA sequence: TGTGCCACCAGCAGAGATTCGCAGTACAATGAGCAGTTCTTC.

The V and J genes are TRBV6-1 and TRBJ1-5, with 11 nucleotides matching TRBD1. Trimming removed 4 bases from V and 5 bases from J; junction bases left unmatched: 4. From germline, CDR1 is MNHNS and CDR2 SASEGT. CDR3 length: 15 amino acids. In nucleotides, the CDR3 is TGTGCCAGCAGTGGGGGACAGGGGGAGGATCAGCCCCAGCATTTT. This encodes CASSGGQGEDQPQHF.

CDR3 coding DNA: TGTGCCACCAGCAGCAGGGTTAACTATGGCTACACCTTC. Translated, it gives CATSSRVNYGYTF. V and J are TRBV15 and TRBJ1-2; TRBD1 is a possible D gene (5 bases). Germline CDR1 is LNHNV and CDR2 is YYDKDF (reference sequence). The CDR3 covers 13 residues. The V and J ends lost 3 bases and 1 base respectively, with 6 bases between them.

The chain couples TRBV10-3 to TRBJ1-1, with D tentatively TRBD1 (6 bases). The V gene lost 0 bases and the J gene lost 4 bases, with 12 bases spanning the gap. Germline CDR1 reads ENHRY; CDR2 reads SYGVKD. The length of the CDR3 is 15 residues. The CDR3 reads CAISESTGPATEAFF. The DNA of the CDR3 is TGTGCCATCAGTGAGTCCACAGGGCCAGCCACTGAAGCTTTCTTT.

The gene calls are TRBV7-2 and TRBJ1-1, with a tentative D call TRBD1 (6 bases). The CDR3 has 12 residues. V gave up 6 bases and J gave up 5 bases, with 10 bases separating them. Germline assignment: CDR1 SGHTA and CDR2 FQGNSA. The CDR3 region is CASRGGRTEAFF. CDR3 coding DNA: TGTGCCAGCAGGGGGGGGCGGACTGAAGCTTTCTTT.

CDR3 residues: CASSRPGGTEAFF. For the CDR3, the DNA is TGTGCCAGCAGTCGACCGGGTGGCACTGAAGCTTTCTTT. This sequence joins TRBV25-1 and TRBJ1-1; D gene ambiguous. The germline gives CDR1 MGHDK, CDR2 SYGVNS. The V end was cut by 5 bases, the J end by 4 bases, with 11 bases between. The CDR3 runs 13 residues.

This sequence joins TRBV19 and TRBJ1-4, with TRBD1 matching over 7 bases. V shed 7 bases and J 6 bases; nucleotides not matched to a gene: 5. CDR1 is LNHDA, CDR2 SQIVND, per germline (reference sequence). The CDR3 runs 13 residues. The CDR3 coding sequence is TGTGCCAGTATGGGACAGCTCTATGAAAAACTGTTTTTT. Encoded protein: CASMGQLYEKLFF.

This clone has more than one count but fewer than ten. The CDR3 loop reads CASSPGKRVKNTEAFF. DNA of the CDR3: TGTGCCAGCAGCCCGGGGAAACGGGTAAAGAACACTGAAGCTTTCTTT. The chain joins TRBV5-4 to TRBJ1-1; D uncertain. Trimming cost V 4 bases and J 1 base, with 17 bases left between them. This CDR3 contains 16 residues. The germline CDR1 and CDR2 sequences are SGHNT and YYREEE (reference sequence).

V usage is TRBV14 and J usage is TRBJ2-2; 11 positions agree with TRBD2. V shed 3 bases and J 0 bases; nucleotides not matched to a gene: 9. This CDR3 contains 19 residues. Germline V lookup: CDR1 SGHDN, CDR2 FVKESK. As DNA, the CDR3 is TGTGCCAGCAGCCATACTAGCGGGAGAGAGACAGCGAACACCGGGGAGCTGTTTTTT. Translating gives CASSHTSGRETANTGELFF.

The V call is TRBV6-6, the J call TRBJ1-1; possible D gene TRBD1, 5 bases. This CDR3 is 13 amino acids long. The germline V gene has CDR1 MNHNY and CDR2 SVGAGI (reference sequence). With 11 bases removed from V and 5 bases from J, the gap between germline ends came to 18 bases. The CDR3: CALTGSRETEAFF. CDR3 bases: TGTGCCCTAACAGGCAGCAGGGAAACTGAAGCTTTCTTT.

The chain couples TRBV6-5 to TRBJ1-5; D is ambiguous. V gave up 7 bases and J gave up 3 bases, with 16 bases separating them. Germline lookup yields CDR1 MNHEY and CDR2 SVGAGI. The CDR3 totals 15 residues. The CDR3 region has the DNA TGTGCCAGCAAGTCGAGTTCGGTGATCAATCAGCCCCAGCATTTT. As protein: CASKSSSVINQPQHF.

CDR3 region: CASSLDPSGIGGELFF. DNA of the CDR3: TGCGCCAGCAGCTTAGATCCTAGCGGGATAGGCGGGGAGCTGTTTTTT. This rearrangement joins TRBV5-1 to TRBJ2-2, with 9 bases fitting TRBD2. Germline lookup yields CDR1 SGHRS and CDR2 YFSETQ. Unmatched junction bases numbered 9, after V lost 2 bases and J lost 7 bases. CDR3 length: 16 residues.

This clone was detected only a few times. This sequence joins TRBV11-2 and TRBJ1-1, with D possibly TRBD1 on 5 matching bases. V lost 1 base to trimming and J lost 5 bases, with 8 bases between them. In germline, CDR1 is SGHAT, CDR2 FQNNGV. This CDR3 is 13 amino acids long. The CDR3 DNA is TGTGCCAGCAGCTTAGGGGGGGTTACTGAAGCTTTCTTT. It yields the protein CASSLGGVTEAFF.

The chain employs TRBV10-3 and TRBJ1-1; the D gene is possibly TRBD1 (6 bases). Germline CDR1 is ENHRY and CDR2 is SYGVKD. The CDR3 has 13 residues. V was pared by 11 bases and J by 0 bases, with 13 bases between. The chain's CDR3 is CASTGHLNTEAFF. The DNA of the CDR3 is TGTGCCTCGACAGGACACTTGAACACTGAAGCTTTCTTT.

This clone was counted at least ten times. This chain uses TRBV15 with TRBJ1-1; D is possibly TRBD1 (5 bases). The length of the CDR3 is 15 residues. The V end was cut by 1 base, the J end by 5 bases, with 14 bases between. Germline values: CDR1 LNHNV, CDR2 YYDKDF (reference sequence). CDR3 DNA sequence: TGTGCCACCAGCAGAGGGGGACGGAGGGATACTGAAGCTTTCTTT. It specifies CATSRGGRRDTEAFF.

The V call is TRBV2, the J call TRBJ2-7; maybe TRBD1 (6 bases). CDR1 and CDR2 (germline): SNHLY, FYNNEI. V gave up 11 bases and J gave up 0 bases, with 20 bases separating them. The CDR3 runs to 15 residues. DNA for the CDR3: TGTGCCGGTAAACCCCGGGACACAAGCTCCTACGAGCAGTACTTC. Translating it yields CAGKPRDTSSYEQYF. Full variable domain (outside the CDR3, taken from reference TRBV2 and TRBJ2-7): EPEVTQTPSHQVTQMGQEVILRCVPISNHLYFYWYRQILGQKVEFLVSFYNNEISEKSEIFDDQFSVERPDGSNFTLKIRSTKLEDSAMYFCAGKPRDTSSYEQYFGPGTRLTVT.

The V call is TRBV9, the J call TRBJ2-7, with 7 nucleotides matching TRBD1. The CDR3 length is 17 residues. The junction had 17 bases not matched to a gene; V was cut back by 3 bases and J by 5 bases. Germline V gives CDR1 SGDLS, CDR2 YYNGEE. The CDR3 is CASSALQGLPSDDEQYF. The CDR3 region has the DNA TGTGCCAGCAGCGCGTTACAGGGGCTCCCTTCGGATGACGAGCAGTACTTC.

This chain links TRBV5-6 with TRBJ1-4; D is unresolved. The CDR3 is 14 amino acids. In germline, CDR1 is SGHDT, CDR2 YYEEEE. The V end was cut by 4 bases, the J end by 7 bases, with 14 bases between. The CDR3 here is CASSLGQSGEKLFF. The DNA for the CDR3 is TGTGCCAGCAGCCTGGGCCAAAGCGGTGAAAAACTGTTTTTT.

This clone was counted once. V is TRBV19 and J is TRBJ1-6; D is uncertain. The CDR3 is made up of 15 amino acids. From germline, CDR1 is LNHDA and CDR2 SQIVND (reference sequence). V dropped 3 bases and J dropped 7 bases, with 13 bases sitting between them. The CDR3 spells CASSIPRGKNSPLHF. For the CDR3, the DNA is TGTGCCAGTAGTATCCCCCGGGGTAAAAATTCACCCCTCCACTTT.

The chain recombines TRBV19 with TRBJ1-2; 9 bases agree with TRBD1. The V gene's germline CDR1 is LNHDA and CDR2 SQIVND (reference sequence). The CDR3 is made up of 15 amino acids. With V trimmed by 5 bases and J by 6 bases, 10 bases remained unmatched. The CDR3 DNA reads TGTGCCAGTAGTCCGGATCTGGACAGGGGCCATGGCTACACCTTC. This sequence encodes CASSPDLDRGHGYTF.